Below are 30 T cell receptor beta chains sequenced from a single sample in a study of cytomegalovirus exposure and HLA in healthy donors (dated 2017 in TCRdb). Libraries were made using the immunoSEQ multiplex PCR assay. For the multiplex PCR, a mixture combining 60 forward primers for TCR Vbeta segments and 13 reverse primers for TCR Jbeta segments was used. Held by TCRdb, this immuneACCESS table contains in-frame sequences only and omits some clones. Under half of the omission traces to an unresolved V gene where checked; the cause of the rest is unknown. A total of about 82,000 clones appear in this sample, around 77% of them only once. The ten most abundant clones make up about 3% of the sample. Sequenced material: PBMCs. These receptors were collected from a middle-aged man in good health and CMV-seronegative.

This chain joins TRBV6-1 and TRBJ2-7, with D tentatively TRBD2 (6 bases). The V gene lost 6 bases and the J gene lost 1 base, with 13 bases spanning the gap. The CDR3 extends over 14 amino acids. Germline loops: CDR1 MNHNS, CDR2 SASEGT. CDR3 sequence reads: CASRLEGRSYEQYF. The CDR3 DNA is TGTGCCAGCAGGTTGGAGGGTAGGTCCTACGAGCAGTACTTC.

CDR3 sequence reads: CASNRGENIQYF. The CDR3 nucleotides read TGTGCCAGCAACAGGGGGGAAAACATTCAGTACTTC. V gene TRBV7-9 combines with J gene TRBJ2-4; 8 bases are a match to TRBD1. With V trimmed by 7 bases and J by 5 bases, 1 base remained unmatched. The CDR3 contains 12 residues. Germline loops: CDR1 SEHNR, CDR2 FQNEAQ (reference sequence).

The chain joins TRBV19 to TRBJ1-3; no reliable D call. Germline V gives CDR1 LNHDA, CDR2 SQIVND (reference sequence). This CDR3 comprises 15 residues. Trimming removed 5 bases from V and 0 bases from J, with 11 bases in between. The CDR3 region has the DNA TGTGCCAGTAGTTCCCTGGGCCTCTCTGGAAACACCATATATTTT. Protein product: CASSSLGLSGNTIYF.

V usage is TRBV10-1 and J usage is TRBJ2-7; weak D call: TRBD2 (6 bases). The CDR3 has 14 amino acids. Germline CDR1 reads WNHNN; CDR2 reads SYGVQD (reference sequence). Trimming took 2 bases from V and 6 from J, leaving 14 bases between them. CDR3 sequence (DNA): TGCGCCAGCAGTGAGGCGATGGGGGGTAGCGAGCAGTACTTC. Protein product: CASSEAMGGSEQYF.

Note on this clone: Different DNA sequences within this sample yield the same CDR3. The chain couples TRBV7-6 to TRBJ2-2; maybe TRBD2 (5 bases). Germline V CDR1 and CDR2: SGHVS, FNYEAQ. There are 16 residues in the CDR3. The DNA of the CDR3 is TGTGCTAGCGCAGAATACTCCAGGATTAACACCGGGGAGCTGTTTTTT. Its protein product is CASAEYSRINTGELFF.

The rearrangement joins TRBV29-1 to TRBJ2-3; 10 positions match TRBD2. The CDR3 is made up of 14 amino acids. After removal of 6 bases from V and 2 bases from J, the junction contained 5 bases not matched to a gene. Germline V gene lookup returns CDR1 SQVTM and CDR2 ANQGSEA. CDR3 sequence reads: CSVYSGGFTDTQYF. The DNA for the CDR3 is TGCAGCGTATATAGCGGGGGGTTCACAGATACGCAGTATTTT.

CDR3 DNA sequence: TGTGCCAGCAGCTTAGAAGCTAGCGGGGGGACCCAGTACTTC. It translates to CASSLEASGGTQYF. The rearrangement uses TRBV7-9 and TRBJ2-5, with 10 bases that match TRBD2. This CDR3 spans 14 amino acids. The junction had 3 bases not matched to a gene; V was cut back by 1 base and J by 7 bases. Germline-derived CDR1 and CDR2 are SEHNR and FQNEAQ (reference sequence).

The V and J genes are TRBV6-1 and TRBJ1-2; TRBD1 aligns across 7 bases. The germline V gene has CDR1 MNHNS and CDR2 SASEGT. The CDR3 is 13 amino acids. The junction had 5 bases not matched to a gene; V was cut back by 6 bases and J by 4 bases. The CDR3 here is CASRKGQSYGYTF. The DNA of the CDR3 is TGTGCCAGCAGAAAGGGACAGAGCTATGGCTACACCTTC.

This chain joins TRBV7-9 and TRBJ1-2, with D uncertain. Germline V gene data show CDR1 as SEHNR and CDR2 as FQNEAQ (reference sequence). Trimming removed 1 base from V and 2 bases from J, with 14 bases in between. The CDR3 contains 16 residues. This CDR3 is CASSLGAGAENYGYTF. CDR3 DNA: TGTGCCAGCAGCTTAGGGGCGGGAGCGGAGAACTATGGCTACACCTTC.

CDR3 sequence (DNA): TGTGCCAGCAGTTTCCAGGGGACCTACGAGCAGTACTTC. It is translated as CASSFQGTYEQYF. The chain couples TRBV27 to TRBJ2-7, with D perhaps TRBD1 (6 bases). CDR1 and CDR2 from the germline V gene are MNHEY and SMNVEV (reference sequence). The V and J ends lost 3 bases and 2 bases respectively, with 8 bases between them. The length of the CDR3 is 13 residues.

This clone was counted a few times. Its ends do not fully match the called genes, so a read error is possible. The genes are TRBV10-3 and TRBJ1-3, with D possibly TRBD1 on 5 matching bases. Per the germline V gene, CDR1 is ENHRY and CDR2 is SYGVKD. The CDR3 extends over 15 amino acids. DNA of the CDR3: TGTGCCAGCAGTTCCGCGGGGGGATCGGGAAACACCATATATTTT. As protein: CASSSAGGSGNTIYF.

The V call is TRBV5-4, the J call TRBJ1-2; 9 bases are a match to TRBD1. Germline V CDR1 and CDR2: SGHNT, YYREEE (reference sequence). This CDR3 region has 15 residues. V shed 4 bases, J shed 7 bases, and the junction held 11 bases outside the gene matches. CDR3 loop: CASSLRDRESFGYTF. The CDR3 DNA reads TGTGCCAGCAGCCTCCGGGACAGGGAATCCTTTGGCTACACCTTC.

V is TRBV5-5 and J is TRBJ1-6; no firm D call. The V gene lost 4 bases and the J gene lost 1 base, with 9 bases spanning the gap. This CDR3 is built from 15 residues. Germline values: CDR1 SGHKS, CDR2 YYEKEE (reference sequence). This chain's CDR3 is CASSGRRSYNSPLHF. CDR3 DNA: TGTGCCAGCAGCGGTAGGAGGTCCTATAATTCACCCCTCCACTTT.

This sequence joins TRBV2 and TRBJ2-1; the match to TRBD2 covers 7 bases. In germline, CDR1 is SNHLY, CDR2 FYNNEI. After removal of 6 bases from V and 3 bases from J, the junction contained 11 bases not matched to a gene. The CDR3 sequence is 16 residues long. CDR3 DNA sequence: TGTGCCAGCAGACCCCCCACAGCGGGGCTCTACAATGAGCAGTTCTTC. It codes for CASRPPTAGLYNEQFF. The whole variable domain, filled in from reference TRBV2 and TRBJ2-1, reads EPEVTQTPSHQVTQMGQEVILRCVPISNHLYFYWYRQILGQKVEFLVSFYNNEISEKSEIFDDQFSVERPDGSNFTLKIRSTKLEDSAMYFCASRPPTAGLYNEQFFGPGTRLTVL.

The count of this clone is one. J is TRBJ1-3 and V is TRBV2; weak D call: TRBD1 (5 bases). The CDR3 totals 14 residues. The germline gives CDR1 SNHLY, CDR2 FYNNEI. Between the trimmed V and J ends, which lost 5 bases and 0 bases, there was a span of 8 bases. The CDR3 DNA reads TGTGCCAGCAGTAGAAGGGGCTCTGGAAACACCATATATTTT. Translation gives CASSRRGSGNTIYF.

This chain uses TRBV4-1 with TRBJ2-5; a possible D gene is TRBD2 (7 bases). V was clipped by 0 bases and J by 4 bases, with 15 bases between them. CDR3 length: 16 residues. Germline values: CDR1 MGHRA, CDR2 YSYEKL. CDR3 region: CASSQDDGGPGETQYF. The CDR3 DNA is TGCGCCAGCAGCCAAGACGACGGGGGGCCCGGAGAGACCCAGTACTTC.

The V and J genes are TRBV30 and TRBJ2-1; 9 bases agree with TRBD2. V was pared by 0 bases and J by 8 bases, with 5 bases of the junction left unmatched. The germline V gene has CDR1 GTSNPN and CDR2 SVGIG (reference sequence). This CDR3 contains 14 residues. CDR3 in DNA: TGTGCCTGGAGTGTCGGCGGGGGGGTGGATGAGCAGTTCTTC. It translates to CAWSVGGGVDEQFF.

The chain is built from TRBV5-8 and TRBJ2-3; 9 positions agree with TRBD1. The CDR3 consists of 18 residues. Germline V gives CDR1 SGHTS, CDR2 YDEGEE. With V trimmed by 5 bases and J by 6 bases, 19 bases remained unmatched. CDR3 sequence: CASRRTTSGTGLEDTQYF. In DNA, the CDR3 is TGTGCCAGCAGAAGAACCACATCCGGGACAGGGCTTGAGGATACGCAGTATTTT.

The CDR3 protein is CASFPLGQKNTEAFF. CDR3 DNA: TGTGCCAGCTTCCCGCTGGGACAGAAAAACACTGAAGCTTTCTTT. The chain links TRBV6-1 to TRBJ1-1; 7 bases are a match to TRBD1. The CDR3 is 15 residues long. The germline V gene has CDR1 MNHNS and CDR2 SASEGT. V was clipped by 8 bases and J by 2 bases; unmatched bases: 11.

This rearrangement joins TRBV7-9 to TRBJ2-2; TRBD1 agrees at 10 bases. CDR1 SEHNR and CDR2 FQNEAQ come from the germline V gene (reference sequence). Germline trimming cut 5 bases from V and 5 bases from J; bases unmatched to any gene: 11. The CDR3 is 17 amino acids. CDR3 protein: CASSPRTGGGGTGELFF. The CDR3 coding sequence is TGTGCCAGCAGCCCGCGGACAGGGGGAGGGGGAACCGGGGAGCTGTTTTTT.

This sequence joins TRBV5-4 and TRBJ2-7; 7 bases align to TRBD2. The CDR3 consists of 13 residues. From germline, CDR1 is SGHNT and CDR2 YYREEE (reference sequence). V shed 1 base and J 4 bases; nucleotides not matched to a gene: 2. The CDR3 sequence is CASSLKGGYEQYF. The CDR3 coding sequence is TGTGCCAGCAGCTTGAAGGGAGGGTACGAGCAGTACTTC.

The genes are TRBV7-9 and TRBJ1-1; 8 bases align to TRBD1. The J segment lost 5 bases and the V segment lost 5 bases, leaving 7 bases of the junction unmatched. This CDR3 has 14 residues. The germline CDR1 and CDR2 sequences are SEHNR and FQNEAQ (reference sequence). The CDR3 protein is CASSTGTGGTEAFF. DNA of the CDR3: TGTGCCAGCAGCACCGGGACAGGCGGAACTGAAGCTTTCTTT.

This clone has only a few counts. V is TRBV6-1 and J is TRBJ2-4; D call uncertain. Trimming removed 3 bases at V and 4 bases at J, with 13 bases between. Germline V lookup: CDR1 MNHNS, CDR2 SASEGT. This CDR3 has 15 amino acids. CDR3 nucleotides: TGTGCCAGCAGTGAGGTTCCAGGTGGGAAAAACATTCAGTACTTC. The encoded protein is CASSEVPGGKNIQYF.

The CDR3 is CASGYGGYGYTF. CDR3 coding DNA: TGTGCCAGCGGATACGGGGGGTATGGCTACACCTTC. This chain joins TRBV7-2 and TRBJ1-2; tentative D call: TRBD1 (5 bases). The CDR3 is made up of 12 amino acids. Germline values: CDR1 SGHTA, CDR2 FQGNSA. V was cut by 8 bases and J by 5 bases, with 12 bases left in between.

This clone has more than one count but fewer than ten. CDR3 DNA: TGTGCCAGCAGCAAAGCGGCCGGACAGGGCAAAAACTACGAGCAGTACTTC. This encodes CASSKAAGQGKNYEQYF. V and J are TRBV21-1 and TRBJ2-7; TRBD1, as called in the table, went unchecked against the DNA. TRBV21-1 is labeled a pseudogene. This CDR3 is built from 17 residues.

CDR3 residues: CASSKGGPRGDTQYF. DNA of the CDR3: TGTGCCAGCAGCAAAGGAGGACCGCGGGGAGATACGCAGTATTTT. The J gene is TRBJ2-3, the V gene TRBV21-1; the D call TRBD2 from the table was never checked on the DNA. TRBV21-1 represents a pseudogene. CDR3 length: 15 residues.

The CDR3 nucleotides are TGCGCCAGCAGTGAGAAAGGCAGGGAAAACACCGGGGAGCTGTTTTTT. It encodes CASSEKGRENTGELFF. V gene TRBV10-1 combines with J gene TRBJ2-2; a possible D gene is TRBD1 (5 bases). Germline V gene sequence: CDR1 WNHNN, CDR2 SYGVQD (reference sequence). CDR3 length equals 16 residues. With 2 bases removed from V and 2 bases from J, the gap between germline ends came to 12 bases.

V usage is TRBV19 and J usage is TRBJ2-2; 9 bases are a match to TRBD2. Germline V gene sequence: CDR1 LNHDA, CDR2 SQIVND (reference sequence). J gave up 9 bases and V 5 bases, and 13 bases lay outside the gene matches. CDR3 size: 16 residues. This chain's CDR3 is CASSSRRLAAGRELFF. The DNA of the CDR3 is TGTGCCAGTAGTTCCCGCCGACTAGCGGCGGGGCGGGAGCTGTTTTTT.

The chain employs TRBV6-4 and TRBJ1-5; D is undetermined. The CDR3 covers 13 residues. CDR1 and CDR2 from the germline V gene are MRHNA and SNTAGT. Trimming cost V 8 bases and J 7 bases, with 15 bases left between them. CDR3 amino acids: CASSREGNQPQHF. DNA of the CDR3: TGTGCCAGCTCCCGGGAAGGTAACCAGCCCCAGCATTTT.

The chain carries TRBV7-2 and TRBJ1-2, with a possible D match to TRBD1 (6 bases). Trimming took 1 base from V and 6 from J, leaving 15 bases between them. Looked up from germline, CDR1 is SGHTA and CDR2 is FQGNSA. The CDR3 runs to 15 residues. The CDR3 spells CASSLGGGRRDGYTF. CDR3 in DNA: TGTGCCAGCAGCTTAGGTGGGGGCAGGCGCGATGGCTACACCTTC.